The clone carrying this TCR beta chain has more than one count but fewer than ten. Its antigen is undetermined. All donors were healthy Caucasians. The data belong to a study of identical twins. General study points: Within beta out-of-frame sequences, the excess sharing observed between twins was weaker.

Each CDR3 protein gets one entry after TCRdb re-called the 5' RACE reads with MiXCR. Seen here are 700,000 to 950,000 distinct CDR3 sequences, about 12% observed once, and the top ten hold roughly 1.6%. J was trimmed by 4 bases and V by 0 bases; bases with no gene match: 6. The V gene's germline CDR1 is SGHRS and CDR2 YFSETQ. The CDR3 is 16 amino acids. These data were also filed under a second study, of yellow fever vaccine responses in identical twins. This second study says: Convergence reportedly seemed to mark part of the twins' vaccine T cell response, with personalization marking the rest.

Sequenced: PBMCs. The source is a woman aged 18-30 years in good health. V gene TRBV5-1 combines with J gene TRBJ2-2; 7 bases match TRBD2. The CDR3 sequence is CASSLAPGGTTGELFF. The CDR3 DNA sequence: TGCGCCAGCAGCTTGGCTCCCGGGGGGACCACCGGGGAGCTGTTTTTT.